This TCR beta chain was retrieved from a study of shared clonotypes between healthy human individuals. Study-wide results and limits: Genetic and exposure-history diversity was limited by the small donor number. As a rule, naive subsets had a larger estimated richness than memory subsets. Large depth notwithstanding, sorted-subset sequencing proved incomplete by rarefaction. Clonotype sharing across a few donors was observed for around 5% of naive CD4 clonotypes.

Data came from immunoSEQ multiplex PCR; TCRdb stores just in-frame clones and leaves some out. The profile shows approximately 2,200,000 clones, approximately 94% of them singletons. The CDR3 runs 13 residues. V was pared by 4 bases and J by 0 bases, with 7 bases between. CDR1 is ENHRY, CDR2 SYGVKD, per germline. Details on this clone: Its antigen is as yet unknown. Other nucleotide sequences from this sample produce the same CDR3.

Naive CD8 isolation took CD45RO-negative cells positively selected for CCR7 and excluded terminally differentiated effector memory CD45RA+ cells. The TCR sequence derives from a man aged 18 to 35 in good health. Some clones in this sample may be carry-over from other donors' samples. The rearrangement links TRBV10-3 to TRBJ2-7; D possibly corresponds to TRBD1 (5 bases). Sequenced: naive CD8+ T cells from PBMCs. CDR3 DNA: TGTGCCATCAGTGGTGACAGCTCCTACGAGCAGTACTTC. Translating gives CAISGDSSYEQYF.